This T cell receptor beta chain originates from a study of T-cell memory formation after mild COVID-19. Points from the study as a whole: CD4+ contracting clones were found mainly in CM and EM, and CD8+ ones in EMRA.

This clonotype turned up a few times. Its antigen is still unknown. Sample barcodes and UMIs were carried by the TCR alpha and TCR beta cDNA libraries that 5'RACE generated with constant-segment primers. Via MiXCR, TCRdb re-called the 5' RACE reads, giving one row per CDR3 protein. In the table there are about 320,000 distinct CDR3 sequences, roughly an eighth of which are singletons. Trimming removed 2 bases from V and 4 bases from J, with 16 bases in between. The CDR3 runs 16 residues. In germline, CDR1 is SGHRS, CDR2 YFSETQ. V is TRBV5-1 and J is TRBJ2-1, with TRBD2 as a possible D gene (5 bases). This sequence was found in a man aged 18 to 29 who had mild COVID-19 (a few samples of this study predate the infection). Cell type and time point are not known. Sequencing input: PBMCs or a T cell subset sorted from them (not recorded which). As DNA, the CDR3 is TGCGCCAGCAGCTTCGAGGCGGGCCTCCTGTACAATGAGCAGTTCTTC. It codes for CASSFEAGLLYNEQFF.